This T cell receptor (beta chain) was sequenced in a study of CD8 T cells in ankylosing spondylitis. Findings and limits, study-wide: Disease-linked clones were CD8+ and relatively rare in peripheral blood. As reported, disease-linked clones showed significant enrichment in matched ankylosing spondylitis synovial fluid. Seemingly characteristic of ankylosing spondylitis blood was a TCR beta motif consisting of eight highly homologous variants. Both synovial fluid and blood in reactive arthritis had previously been reported to carry some motif variants.

TCRdb used MiXCR to reprocess the 5' RACE reads, holding one entry per CDR3 protein. The sample has 150,000 to 200,000 distinct CDR3 sequences; roughly 18% are singletons. This clonotype was counted ten times or more. Its antigen is undetermined. The CDR3 has 16 amino acids. In germline, CDR1 is SSHAT, CDR2 FNYEAQ (reference sequence). Between the trimmed V and J ends, which lost 1 base and 0 bases, there was a span of 10 bases. The source material was blood, either unsorted or a sorted T cell fraction (not recorded which). The clonotype was recovered from a male donor with ankylosing spondylitis or in good health (not recorded which). The V and J genes are TRBV7-7 and TRBJ2-1; the D gene is possibly TRBD2 (5 bases). The CDR3 region is CASSLDGGSSYNEQFF. The CDR3 coding sequence is TGTGCCAGCAGCTTAGACGGTGGGAGCTCCTACAATGAGCAGTTCTTC.